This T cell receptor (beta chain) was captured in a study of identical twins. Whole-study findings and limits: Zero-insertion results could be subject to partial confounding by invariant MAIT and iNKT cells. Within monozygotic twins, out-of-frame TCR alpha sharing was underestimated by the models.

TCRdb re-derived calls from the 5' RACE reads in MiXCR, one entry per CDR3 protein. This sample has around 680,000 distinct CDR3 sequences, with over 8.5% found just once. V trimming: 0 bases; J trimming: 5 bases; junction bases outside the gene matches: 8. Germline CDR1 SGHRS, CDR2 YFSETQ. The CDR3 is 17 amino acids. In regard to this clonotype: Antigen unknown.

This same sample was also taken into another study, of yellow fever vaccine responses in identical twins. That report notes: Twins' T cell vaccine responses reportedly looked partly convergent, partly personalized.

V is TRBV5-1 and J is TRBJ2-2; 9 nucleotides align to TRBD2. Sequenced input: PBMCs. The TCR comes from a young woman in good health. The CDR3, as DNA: TGCGCCAGCAGCTTGGACAGTTGGCTAGCGGGAACCGGGGAGCTGTTTTTT. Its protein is CASSLDSWLAGTGELFF.